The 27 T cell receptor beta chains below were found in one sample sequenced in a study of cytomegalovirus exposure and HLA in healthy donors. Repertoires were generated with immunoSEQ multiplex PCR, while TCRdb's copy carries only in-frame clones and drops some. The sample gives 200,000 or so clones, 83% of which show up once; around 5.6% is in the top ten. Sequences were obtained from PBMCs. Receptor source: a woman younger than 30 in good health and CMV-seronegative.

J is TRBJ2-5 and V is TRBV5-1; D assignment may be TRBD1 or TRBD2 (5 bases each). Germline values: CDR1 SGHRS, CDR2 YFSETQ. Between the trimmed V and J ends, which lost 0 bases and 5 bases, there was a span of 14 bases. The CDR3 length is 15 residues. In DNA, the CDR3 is TGCGCCAGCAGCTTGGCGGGGCTAGATCGTGAGACCCAGTACTTC. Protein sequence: CASSLAGLDRETQYF.

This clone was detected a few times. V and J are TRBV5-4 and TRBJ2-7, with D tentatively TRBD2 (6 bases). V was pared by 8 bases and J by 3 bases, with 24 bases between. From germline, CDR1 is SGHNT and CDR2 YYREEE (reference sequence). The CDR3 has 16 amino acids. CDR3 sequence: CARSRISLGGIYEQYF. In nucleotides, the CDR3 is TGTGCCAGATCCCGTATATCGTTGGGGGGAATCTACGAGCAGTACTTC.

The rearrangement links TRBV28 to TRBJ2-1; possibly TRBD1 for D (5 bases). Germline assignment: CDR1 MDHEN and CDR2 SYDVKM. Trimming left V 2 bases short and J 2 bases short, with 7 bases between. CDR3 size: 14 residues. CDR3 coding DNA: TGTGCCAGCAGTTTAAGGGGTCCCTACAATGAGCAGTTCTTC. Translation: CASSLRGPYNEQFF.

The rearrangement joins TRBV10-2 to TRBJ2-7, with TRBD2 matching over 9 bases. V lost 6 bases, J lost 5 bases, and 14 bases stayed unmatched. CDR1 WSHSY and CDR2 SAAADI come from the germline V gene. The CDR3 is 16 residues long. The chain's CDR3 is CASSRAGGRRDHEQYF. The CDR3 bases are TGCGCCAGCAGCCGAGCGGGGGGTAGGAGGGACCACGAGCAGTACTTC.

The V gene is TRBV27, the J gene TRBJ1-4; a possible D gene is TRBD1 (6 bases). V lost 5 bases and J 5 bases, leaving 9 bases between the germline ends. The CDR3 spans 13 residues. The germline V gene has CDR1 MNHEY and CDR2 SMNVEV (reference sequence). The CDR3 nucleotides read TGTGCCAGCAGTGGACAGAACAATGAAAAACTGTTTTTT. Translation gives CASSGQNNEKLFF.

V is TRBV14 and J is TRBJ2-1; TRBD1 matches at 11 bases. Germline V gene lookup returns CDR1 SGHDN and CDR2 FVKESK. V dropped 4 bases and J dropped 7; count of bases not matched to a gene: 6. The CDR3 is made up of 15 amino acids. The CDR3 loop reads CASSRDRGLGNEQFF. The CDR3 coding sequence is TGTGCCAGCAGCCGGGACAGGGGGTTAGGGAATGAGCAGTTCTTC.

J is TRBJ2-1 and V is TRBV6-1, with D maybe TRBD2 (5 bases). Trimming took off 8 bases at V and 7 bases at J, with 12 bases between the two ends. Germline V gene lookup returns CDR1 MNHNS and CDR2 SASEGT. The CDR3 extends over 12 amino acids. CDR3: CASHYGDNEQFF. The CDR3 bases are TGTGCCAGCCACTACGGGGATAATGAGCAGTTCTTC.

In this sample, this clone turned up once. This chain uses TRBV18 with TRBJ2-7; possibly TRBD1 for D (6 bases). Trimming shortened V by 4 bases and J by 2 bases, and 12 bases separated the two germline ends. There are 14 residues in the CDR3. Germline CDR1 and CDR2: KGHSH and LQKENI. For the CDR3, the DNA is TGTGCCAGCTCACTTCAGGGGCCCCCCTACGAGCAGTACTTC. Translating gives CASSLQGPPYEQYF.

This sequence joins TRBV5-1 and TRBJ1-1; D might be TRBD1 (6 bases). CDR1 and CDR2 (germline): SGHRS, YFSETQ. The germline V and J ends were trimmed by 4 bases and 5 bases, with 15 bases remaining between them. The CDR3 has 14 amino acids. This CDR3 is CASSILQGGTEAFF. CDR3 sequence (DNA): TGCGCCAGCAGCATCTTACAGGGAGGAACTGAAGCTTTCTTT.

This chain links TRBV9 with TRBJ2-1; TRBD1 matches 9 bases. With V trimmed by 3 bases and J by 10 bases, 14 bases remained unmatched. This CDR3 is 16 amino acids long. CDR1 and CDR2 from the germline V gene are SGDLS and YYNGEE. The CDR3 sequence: CASSAASGTGTREQFF. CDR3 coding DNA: TGTGCCAGCAGCGCGGCTTCCGGGACAGGGACACGGGAGCAGTTCTTC. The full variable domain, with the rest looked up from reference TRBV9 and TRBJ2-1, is DSGVTQTPKHLITATGQRVTLRCSPRSGDLSVYWYQQSLDQGLQFLIQYYNGEERAKGNILERFSAQQFPDLHSELNLSSLELGDSALYFCASSAASGTGTREQFFGPGTRLTVL.

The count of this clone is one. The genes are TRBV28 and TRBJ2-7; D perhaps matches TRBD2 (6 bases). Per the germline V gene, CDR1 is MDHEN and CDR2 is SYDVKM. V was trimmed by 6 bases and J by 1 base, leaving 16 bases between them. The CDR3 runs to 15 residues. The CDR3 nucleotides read TGTGCCAGCAGACCCAGGCCCGGGGGATCCTACGAGCAGTACTTC. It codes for CASRPRPGGSYEQYF.

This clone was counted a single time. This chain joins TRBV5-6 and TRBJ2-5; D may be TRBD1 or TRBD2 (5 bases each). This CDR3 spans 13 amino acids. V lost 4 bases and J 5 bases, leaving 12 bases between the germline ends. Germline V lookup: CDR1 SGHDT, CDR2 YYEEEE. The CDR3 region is CASSVTWGETQYF. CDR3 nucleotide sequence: TGTGCCAGCAGCGTAACCTGGGGGGAGACCCAGTACTTC. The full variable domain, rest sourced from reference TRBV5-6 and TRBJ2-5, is DAGVTQSPTHLIKTRGQQVTLRCSPKSGHDTVSWYQQALGQGPQFIFQYYEEEERQRGNFPDRFSGHQFPNYSSELNVNALLLGDSALYLCASSVTWGETQYFGPGTRLLVL.

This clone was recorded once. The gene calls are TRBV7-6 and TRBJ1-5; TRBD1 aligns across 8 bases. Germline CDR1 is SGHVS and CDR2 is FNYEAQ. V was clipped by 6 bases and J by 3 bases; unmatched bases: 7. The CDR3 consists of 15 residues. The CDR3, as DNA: TGTGCCAGCAGTTACTCGACAGGGGTCAATCAGCCCCAGCATTTT. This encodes CASSYSTGVNQPQHF.

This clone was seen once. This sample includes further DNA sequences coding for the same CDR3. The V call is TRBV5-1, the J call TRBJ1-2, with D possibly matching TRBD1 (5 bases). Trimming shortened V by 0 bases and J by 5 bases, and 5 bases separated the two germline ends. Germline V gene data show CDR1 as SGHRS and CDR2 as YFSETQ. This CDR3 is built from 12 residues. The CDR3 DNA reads TGCGCCAGCAGCTTGGGGGGGTATGGCTACACCTTC. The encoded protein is CASSLGGYGYTF.

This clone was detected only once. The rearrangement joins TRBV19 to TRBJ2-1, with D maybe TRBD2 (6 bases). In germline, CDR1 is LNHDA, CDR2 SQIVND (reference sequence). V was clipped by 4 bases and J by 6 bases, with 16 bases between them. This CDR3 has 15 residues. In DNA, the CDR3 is TGTGCCAGTAGTAACCCGCCTGTACTAGCCAATGAGCAGTTCTTC. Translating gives CASSNPPVLANEQFF.

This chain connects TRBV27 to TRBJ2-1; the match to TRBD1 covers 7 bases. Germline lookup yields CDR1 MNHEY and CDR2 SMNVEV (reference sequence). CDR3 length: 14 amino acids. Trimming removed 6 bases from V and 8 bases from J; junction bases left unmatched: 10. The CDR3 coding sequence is TGTGCCAGCAGGATCCCAGGGGGTGTTGATGAGCAGTTCTTC. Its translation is CASRIPGGVDEQFF.

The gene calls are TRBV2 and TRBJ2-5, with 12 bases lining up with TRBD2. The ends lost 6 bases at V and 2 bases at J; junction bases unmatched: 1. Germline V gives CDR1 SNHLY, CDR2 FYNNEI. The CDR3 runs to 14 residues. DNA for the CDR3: TGTGCCAGCAGGACTAGCGGGAGACAAGAGACCCAGTACTTC. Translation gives CASRTSGRQETQYF.

Here the CDR3 reads CASSLGTDTQYF. In DNA, the CDR3 is TGTGCCAGCAGCTTGGGAACAGATACGCAGTATTTT. This rearrangement joins TRBV7-6 to TRBJ2-3; D not resolved. V was clipped by 3 bases and J by 3 bases, with 4 bases between them. The CDR3 contains 12 residues. The V gene's germline CDR1 is SGHVS and CDR2 FNYEAQ.

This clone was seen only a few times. DNA of the CDR3: TGCGCCAGCAGCTTCCAGCGTGAGCAGTACTTC. As protein: CASSFQREQYF. V gene TRBV5-1 combines with J gene TRBJ2-7, with D uncertain. Germline CDR1 SGHRS, CDR2 YFSETQ. CDR3 length: 11 residues. Trimming removed 2 bases from V and 7 bases from J, with 7 bases in between.

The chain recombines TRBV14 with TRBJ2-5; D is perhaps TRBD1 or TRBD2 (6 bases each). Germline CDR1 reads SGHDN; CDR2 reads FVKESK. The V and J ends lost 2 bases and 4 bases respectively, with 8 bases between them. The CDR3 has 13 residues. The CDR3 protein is CASSQRGVETQYF. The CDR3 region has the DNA TGTGCCAGCAGCCAAAGGGGGGTAGAGACCCAGTACTTC.

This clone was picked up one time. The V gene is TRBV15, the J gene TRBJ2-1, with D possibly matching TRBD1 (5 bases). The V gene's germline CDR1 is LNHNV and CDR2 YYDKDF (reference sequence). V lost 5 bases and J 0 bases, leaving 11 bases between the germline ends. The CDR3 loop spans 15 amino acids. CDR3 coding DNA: TGTGCCACCAGCGGGGCCCGGAGCTCCTACAATGAGCAGTTCTTC. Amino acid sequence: CATSGARSSYNEQFF. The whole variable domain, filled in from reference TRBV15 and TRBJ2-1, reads DAMVIQNPRYQVTQFGKPVTLSCSQTLNHNVMYWYQQKSSQAPKLLFHYYDKDFNNEADTPDNFQSRRPNTSFCFLDIRSPGLGDTAMYLCATSGARSSYNEQFFGPGTRLTVL.

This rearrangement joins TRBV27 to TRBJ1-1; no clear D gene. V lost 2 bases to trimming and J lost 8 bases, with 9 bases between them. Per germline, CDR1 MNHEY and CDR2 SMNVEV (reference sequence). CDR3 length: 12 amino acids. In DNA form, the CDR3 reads TGTGCCAGCAGTTTACGGGGAGCGGAAGCTTTCTTT. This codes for CASSLRGAEAFF.

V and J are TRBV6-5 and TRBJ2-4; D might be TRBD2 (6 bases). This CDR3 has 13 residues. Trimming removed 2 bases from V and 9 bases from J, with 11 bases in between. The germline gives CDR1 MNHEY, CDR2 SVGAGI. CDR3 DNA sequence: TGTGCCAGCAGTTACACACTAGCTGGCATTCAGTACTTC. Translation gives CASSYTLAGIQYF.

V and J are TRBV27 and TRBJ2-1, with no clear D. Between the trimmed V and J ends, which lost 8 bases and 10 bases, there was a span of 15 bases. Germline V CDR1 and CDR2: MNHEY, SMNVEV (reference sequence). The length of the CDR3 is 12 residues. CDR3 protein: CASGLSMEEQFF. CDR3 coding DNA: TGTGCCAGCGGCCTCTCCATGGAAGAGCAGTTCTTC.

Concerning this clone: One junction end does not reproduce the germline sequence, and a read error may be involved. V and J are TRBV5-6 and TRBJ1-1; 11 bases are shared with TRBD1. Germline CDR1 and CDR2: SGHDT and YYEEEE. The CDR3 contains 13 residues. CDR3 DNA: TGTGCCAGCAGCTTGGTGGACGGGACAGGGGGTCCCTTT. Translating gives CASSLVDGTGGPF.

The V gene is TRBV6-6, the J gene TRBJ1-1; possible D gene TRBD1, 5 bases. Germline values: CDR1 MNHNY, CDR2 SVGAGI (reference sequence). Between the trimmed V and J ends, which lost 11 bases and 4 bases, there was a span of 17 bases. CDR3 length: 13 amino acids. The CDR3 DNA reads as TGTGCCTCGGGGACCCCCCGTGGCACTGAAGCTTTCTTT. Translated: CASGTPRGTEAFF.

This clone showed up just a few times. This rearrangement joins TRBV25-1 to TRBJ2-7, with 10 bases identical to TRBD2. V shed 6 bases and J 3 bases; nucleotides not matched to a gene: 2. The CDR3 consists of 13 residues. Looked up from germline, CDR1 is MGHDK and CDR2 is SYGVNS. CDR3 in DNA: TGTGCCAGCAGCAGGACTAGCGGCTACGAGCAGTACTTC. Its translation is CASSRTSGYEQYF.